These 27 T cell receptor beta chains share one sample of origin, sequenced in a study of cytomegalovirus exposure and HLA in healthy donors. Amplification used 60 Vbeta primers and 13 Jbeta primers. The method was immunoSEQ multiplex PCR; TCRdb's version includes in-frame clones alone and lacks a portion of them. The data show some 120,000 clones, 77% seen once. The specimen sequenced was PBMCs. These receptors all stem from a man aged 18 to 29 in good health and CMV-seropositive.

This clone was seen only once. This chain connects TRBV29-1 to TRBJ2-2, with 9 bases that match TRBD1. V shed 4 bases and J 7 bases; nucleotides not matched to a gene: 7. The CDR3 has 14 residues. Germline lookup yields CDR1 SQVTM and CDR2 ANQGSEA. The CDR3 DNA follows: TGCAGCGTTGTGGACAGGGGCAAGCACGGGGAGCTGTTTTTT. This sequence encodes CSVVDRGKHGELFF.

The chain employs TRBV5-1 and TRBJ2-2, with D possibly TRBD1 on 5 matching bases. The V end lost 0 bases, the J end lost 1 base, and 10 bases lay between the germline ends. This CDR3 has 16 residues. CDR1 is SGHRS, CDR2 YFSETQ, per germline. In nucleotides, the CDR3 is TGCGCCAGCAGCTTGGCAGGGCGAGGGAACACCGGGGAGCTGTTTTTT. It translates to CASSLAGRGNTGELFF.

V usage is TRBV10-3 and J usage is TRBJ2-7, with D possibly being TRBD2 (7 bases). This CDR3 has 14 residues. Germline assignment: CDR1 ENHRY and CDR2 SYGVKD. V shed 6 bases and J shed 6 bases, with 18 bases lying between them. The CDR3 reads CAISELTGRGEQYF. The DNA of the CDR3 is TGTGCCATCAGCGAATTAACAGGGAGGGGCGAGCAGTACTTC.

The rearrangement joins TRBV19 to TRBJ1-1; weak D call: TRBD1 (6 bases). Per the germline V gene, CDR1 is LNHDA and CDR2 is SQIVND (reference sequence). This CDR3 is 15 amino acids long. The germline V and J ends were trimmed by 6 bases and 0 bases, with 14 bases remaining between them. CDR3 coding DNA: TGTGCCAGTAGGGGACACCTGTCTTTGAACACTGAAGCTTTCTTT. Its protein product is CASRGHLSLNTEAFF.

The CDR3 protein is CASSLVVAGELFF. In nucleotides, the CDR3 is TGTGCCAGCAGCTTAGTAGTGGCCGGGGAGCTGTTTTTT. This chain links TRBV11-1 with TRBJ2-2; D call uncertain. The CDR3 sequence is 13 residues long. Germline V gene sequence: CDR1 SGHAT, CDR2 FQDESV (reference sequence). Trimming pared 1 base from V and 6 bases from J, leaving 6 bases between.

The chain couples TRBV6-5 to TRBJ1-2; D unresolved. Germline values: CDR1 MNHEY, CDR2 SVGAGI. V was cut by 4 bases and J by 0 bases, with 15 bases left in between. The CDR3 has 16 residues. The CDR3: CASSWVRTRTNYGYTF. As DNA, the CDR3 is TGTGCCAGCAGTTGGGTCCGCACCAGGACTAACTATGGCTACACCTTC.

The chain recombines TRBV2 with TRBJ2-7; D remains ambiguous. This CDR3 has 15 residues. The V gene lost 2 bases and the J gene lost 2 bases, with 13 bases spanning the gap. The germline V gene encodes CDR1 SNHLY and CDR2 FYNNEI. CDR3 sequence: CASSESINPTYEQYF. As DNA, the CDR3 is TGTGCCAGCAGTGAAAGTATCAATCCTACCTACGAGCAGTACTTC.

The chain uses TRBV2 and TRBJ2-1, with D possibly matching TRBD2 (5 bases). V was trimmed by 4 bases and J by 6 bases, leaving 22 bases between them. This CDR3 has 17 amino acids. Germline lookup yields CDR1 SNHLY and CDR2 FYNNEI. CDR3 DNA: TGTGCCAGCAGTGGGGTCTTGCGGCGGGTGGTAGGCAATGAGCAGTTCTTC. This sequence encodes CASSGVLRRVVGNEQFF.

This chain connects TRBV19 to TRBJ2-3, with D perhaps TRBD1 (6 bases). Germline V gives CDR1 LNHDA, CDR2 SQIVND (reference sequence). V was trimmed by 2 bases and J by 4 bases, leaving 16 bases between them. The CDR3 spans 16 residues. The CDR3 DNA reads TGTGCCAGTAGTATACGGCCCGGGACAAGAGCAGATACGCAGTATTTT. Translation gives CASSIRPGTRADTQYF.

The V call is TRBV5-6, the J call TRBJ2-7; D may be TRBD1 (5 bases). CDR1 and CDR2 (germline): SGHDT, YYEEEE. The CDR3 loop spans 14 amino acids. The V gene lost 0 bases and the J gene lost 2 bases, with 9 bases spanning the gap. The CDR3 coding sequence is TGTGCCAGCAGCTTGGGACAGCCGCCCTACGAGCAGTACTTC. Translated: CASSLGQPPYEQYF.

The V gene is TRBV5-4, the J gene TRBJ1-1; D unresolved. The CDR3 has 15 residues. CDR1 is SGHNT, CDR2 YYREEE, per germline (reference sequence). V was trimmed by 4 bases and J by 4 bases, leaving 17 bases between them. The CDR3 region is CASSLSTGMITEAFF. In DNA, the CDR3 is TGTGCCAGCAGCCTGTCGACGGGGATGATCACTGAAGCTTTCTTT.

This sequence joins TRBV9 and TRBJ1-3, with a possible D match to TRBD1 (6 bases). Trimming took 0 bases from V and 2 from J, leaving 6 bases between them. In germline, CDR1 is SGDLS, CDR2 YYNGEE. This CDR3 comprises 14 residues. The CDR3 sequence is CASSVAGAGNTIYF. The CDR3 DNA reads TGTGCCAGCAGCGTAGCAGGGGCTGGAAACACCATATATTTT.

A few counts support this clone. The chain employs TRBV5-1 and TRBJ2-3; tentative D call: TRBD2 (5 bases). The CDR3 extends over 13 amino acids. Germline CDR1 reads SGHRS; CDR2 reads YFSETQ. Trimming pared 7 bases from V and 4 bases from J, leaving 13 bases between. The CDR3 reads CASGTRGSDTQYF. CDR3 sequence (DNA): TGCGCCAGCGGCACTAGAGGGTCAGATACGCAGTATTTT.

This clone was seen a few times. The chain carries TRBV11-2 and TRBJ2-7; 8 bases map to TRBD1. The germline V gene has CDR1 SGHAT and CDR2 FQNNGV. CDR3 length equals 16 residues. Trimming cost V 3 bases and J 6 bases; bases outside gene matches: 13. In DNA form, the CDR3 reads TGTGCCAGCAGCTTCCAGGGGGCGCAAAGCCTTCCCGAGCAGTACTTC. Protein sequence: CASSFQGAQSLPEQYF.

This clone has only a few counts. At one boundary the junction diverges from the germline segment, which might be a read error. The chain carries TRBV4-2 and TRBJ2-6; a possible D gene is TRBD1 (5 bases). Germline CDR1 LGHNA, CDR2 YNFKEQ. The CDR3 totals 18 residues. CDR3 loop: CASSQEPTPASGANGLTF. The CDR3 DNA follows: TGTGCCAGCAGCCAAGAGCCGACCCCGGCCTCTGGGGCCAACGGCCTGACTTTC.

This chain connects TRBV10-1 to TRBJ2-3; D call uncertain. V gave up 3 bases and J gave up 7 bases, with 8 bases separating them. CDR3 length: 12 amino acids. The germline gives CDR1 WNHNN, CDR2 SYGVQD (reference sequence). In nucleotides, the CDR3 is TGCGCCAGCAGTGAAAACTACCATACGCAGTATTTT. Its translation is CASSENYHTQYF.

This clone was seen a few times. The chain combines TRBV15 with TRBJ1-5, with D possibly being TRBD1 (5 bases). Germline lookup yields CDR1 LNHNV and CDR2 YYDKDF (reference sequence). V lost 0 bases to trimming and J lost 0 bases, with 15 bases between them. The CDR3 is 18 amino acids. CDR3 nucleotides: TGTGCCACCAGCAGAGATTTAAGAGACAGTTATAGCAATCAGCCCCAGCATTTT. Its translation is CATSRDLRDSYSNQPQHF.

The V gene is TRBV6-5, the J gene TRBJ2-5, with 7 positions matching TRBD1. The ends lost 4 bases at V and 5 bases at J; junction bases unmatched: 7. Germline V gene lookup returns CDR1 MNHEY and CDR2 SVGAGI. This CDR3 spans 14 amino acids. The DNA of the CDR3 is TGTGCCAGCAGTTCGACAGGGCGGCCCGAGACCCAGTACTTC. This gives the protein CASSSTGRPETQYF.

This chain connects TRBV7-9 to TRBJ1-2; D unclear. This CDR3 has 14 residues. V dropped 3 bases and J dropped 0 bases, with 8 bases sitting between them. Germline V lookup: CDR1 SEHNR, CDR2 FQNEAQ (reference sequence). CDR3 in amino acids: CASSFTVANYGYTF. The CDR3 DNA is TGTGCCAGCAGCTTTACAGTAGCTAACTATGGCTACACCTTC.

The sample holds a few counts of this clone. This chain uses TRBV7-9 with TRBJ2-7; weak D call: TRBD1 (6 bases). In germline, CDR1 is SEHNR, CDR2 FQNEAQ (reference sequence). This CDR3 is built from 13 residues. V lost 7 bases and J lost 3, with 13 bases in between. The CDR3 here is CASIPQGRYEQYF. CDR3 nucleotide sequence: TGTGCCAGCATCCCACAGGGACGCTACGAGCAGTACTTC.

The genes are TRBV28 and TRBJ1-1; possible D gene TRBD1, 5 bases. CDR3 size: 11 residues. V was clipped by 6 bases and J by 7 bases, with 9 bases between them. Germline-derived CDR1 and CDR2 are MDHEN and SYDVKM. CDR3 protein: CASSSDSEAFF. Written as DNA, the CDR3 is TGTGCCAGCAGCTCCGACAGTGAAGCTTTCTTT.

In this sample, this clone turned up a few times. The rearrangement links TRBV5-6 to TRBJ2-7; TRBD2 aligns across 7 bases. The CDR3 length is 15 residues. CDR1 is SGHDT, CDR2 YYEEEE, per germline. J was trimmed by 2 bases and V by 4 bases; bases with no gene match: 9. The chain's CDR3 is CASSGMGRGTYEQYF. The CDR3 nucleotides read TGTGCCAGCAGCGGGATGGGGCGGGGGACCTACGAGCAGTACTTC.

V gene TRBV18 combines with J gene TRBJ2-7, with D uncertain. V gave up 5 bases and J gave up 7 bases, with 21 bases separating them. CDR3 length: 15 residues. Germline values: CDR1 KGHSH, CDR2 LQKENI. In nucleotides, the CDR3 is TGTGCCAGCTCATCCTTACAACACTACCCCGGGGAGCAGTACTTC. This translates into CASSSLQHYPGEQYF.

The chain combines TRBV5-1 with TRBJ1-4; 9 bases match TRBD1. The CDR3 runs 15 residues. With V trimmed by 0 bases and J by 5 bases, 2 bases remained unmatched. The germline gives CDR1 SGHRS, CDR2 YFSETQ. The CDR3 spells CASSLAGTGNEKLFF. The CDR3 DNA is TGCGCCAGCAGCTTGGCTGGGACAGGGAATGAAAAACTGTTTTTT.

The chain combines TRBV29-1 with TRBJ1-2, with TRBD1 identical over 8 bases. The CDR3 has 14 amino acids. The V and J ends lost 5 bases and 3 bases, in that order; junction bases with no gene match: 8. Germline V gene sequence: CDR1 SQVTM, CDR2 ANQGSEA. DNA of the CDR3: TGCAGCGTTTTTTTCCCGGGACAGGACTATGGCTACACCTTC. The encoded protein is CSVFFPGQDYGYTF.

V is TRBV11-3 and J is TRBJ2-6; D might be TRBD2 (5 bases). The ends were cut back, 1 base at V and 3 bases at J, with 10 bases in the middle. This CDR3 comprises 16 residues. Germline CDR1 reads SGHNT; CDR2 reads YENEEA. The CDR3 spells CASSLGGGLGANVLTF. The CDR3 DNA reads TGTGCCAGCAGCTTAGGAGGAGGCCTTGGGGCCAACGTCCTGACTTTC.

CDR3 DNA: TGTGCCATCAGAGACAGGGGCACTGAAGCTTTCTTT. Its translation is CAIRDRGTEAFF. The chain is built from TRBV10-3 and TRBJ1-1, with 8 bases identical to TRBD1. With V trimmed by 6 bases and J by 4 bases, 1 base remained unmatched. The CDR3 covers 12 residues. Germline CDR1 is ENHRY and CDR2 is SYGVKD.